A selection of T cell receptor beta chains follows, all from one sample in a study of regulatory T cells in long-lasting Graves disease. MiXCR was run by TCRdb on the multiplex PCR reads, yielding one entry per CDR3 protein. Among hundreds of thousands of distinct CDR3 sequences, around 32% were seen once, and the ten largest hold 40% to 50%. Sequencing used peripheral blood mononuclear cells (PBMCs), obtained when the disease was refractory, from a patient treated with antithyroid drugs. The receptors were gathered from a female donor with Graves disease. CDR3s include the opening cysteine and the closing phenylalanine or tryptophan. Each record gives: clone size, D gene, V gene, J gene, CDR3 DNA, CDR3 protein. The D gene is left open where the match is weak. Some rows mark clone size as missing; the rest say once, few, many or name a class of expanded clone.

.,TRBD1,TRBV6-1,TRBJ1-2,TGTGCCGGCGGGACAGACTATGGCTACACCTTC,CAGGTDYGYTF
.,.,TRBV19,TRBJ1-1,TGTGCCAGTAGCACGGGGGGCACCTCGAACACTGAAGCTTTCTTT,CASSTGGTSNTEAFF
.,.,TRBV27,TRBJ1-2,TGTGCCAGCAGCCGGATTTACTTGGACAGCCCTTCCCGGAACTATGGCTACACCTTC,CASSRIYLDSPSRNYGYTF
few,TRBD1,TRBV7-9,TRBJ2-7,TGTGCCAGCAGCTATCGGCAGGGGGCTCCCTACGAGCAGTACTTC,CASSYRQGAPYEQYF
.,.,TRBV20-1,TRBJ1-1,TGCAGTGCTACCCAGATCAGGGGACGGGCCGAAGCTTTCTTT,CSATQIRGRAEAFF
.,TRBD1,TRBV19,TRBJ1-2,TGTGCCAGTAGTATCCCATCAGGGGGGAAAAACTATGGCTACACCTTC,CASSIPSGGKNYGYTF
.,TRBD1,TRBV6-1,TRBJ2-5,TGTGCCAGCAGCTTTTCACAGGGGGCCGAAGAGACCCAGTACTTC,CASSFSQGAEETQYF
few,.,TRBV19,TRBJ1-1,TGTGCCAGTAGTACCAACCGGGGACGGAACACTGAAGCTTTCTTT,CASSTNRGRNTEAFF
few,.,TRBV6-1,TRBJ1-5,TGTGCCAGCAGCACATCCCCCGCTGGAAGGGCTAGCAATCAGCCCCAGCATTTT,CASSTSPAGRASNQPQHF
.,.,TRBV10-3,TRBJ1-5,TGTGCCATCAGTGAGGGGGGGCTAGGGCAGCCCCAGCATTTT,CAISEGGLGQPQHF
.,.,TRBV27,TRBJ1-2,TGTGCCAGCTCACCAGAGGGGTTGGATGGCTACACCTTC,CASSPEGLDGYTF
.,TRBD2,TRBV7-9,TRBJ2-7,TGTGCCAGCAGCTTATCGGCGGGAGGGACCTCCTACGAGCAGTACTTC,CASSLSAGGTSYEQYF
few,.,TRBV6-5,TRBJ1-5,TGTGCCAGCAGTTACAACGCAGTCGGCAATCAGCCCCAGCATTTT,CASSYNAVGNQPQHF
.,.,TRBV18,TRBJ2-3,TGTGCCAGCTCCCCACAGCCTAGCACAGATACGCAGTATTTT,CASSPQPSTDTQYF
few,TRBD1,TRBV7-3,TRBJ1-6,TGTGCCAGCAGGGAGGGGGCCTCGGTTTCACCCCTCCACTTT,CASREGASVSPLHF
once,TRBD2,TRBV5-1,TRBJ2-7,TGCGCCAGCAGCGCCGGGAGCGGGAGGGCCTCCTACGAGCAGTACTTC,CASSAGSGRASYEQYF
once,.,TRBV20-1,TRBJ1-1,TGCAGTGCTAAAAAACCGTCTACGGGCGACACTGAAGCTTTCTTT,CSAKKPSTGDTEAFF
.,.,TRBV5-1,TRBJ1-1,TGCGCCAGCAGCTTGGGACCCCGCGGAACACTGAAGCCCTTCTTT,CASSLGPRGTLKPFF
once,TRBD1,TRBV27,TRBJ1-2,TGTGCCAGCAGCCAAGTTCGGGGAGGGGGCCAGGATGGCTACACCTTC,CASSQVRGGGQDGYTF
few,TRBD1,TRBV18,TRBJ1-2,TGTGCCAGCTCCATGGGACAGGCGGTCTATGGCTACACCTTC,CASSMGQAVYGYTF
.,TRBD1,TRBV27,TRBJ1-1,TGTGCCAGCAGGCAAATGGGACAGGGGGCTTTGAACACTGAAGCTTTCTTT,CASRQMGQGALNTEAFF
.,.,TRBV3-1,TRBJ2-5,TGTGCCAGCAGCCCCCGTCATGGCCCCAGGGGAGAGACCCAGTACTTC,CASSPRHGPRGETQYF
.,TRBD1,TRBV3-1,TRBJ1-2,TGTGCCAGCAGCCAAGACAGGGGGAAAGGAGGCTACACCTTC,CASSQDRGKGGYTF
.,.,TRBV24-1,TRBJ1-5,TGTGCCACCAGTGAGGCCCCAGTCAATCAGCCCCAGCATTTT,CATSEAPVNQPQHF
.,.,TRBV12-3/TRBV12-4,TRBJ1-1,TGTGCCAGCAGTTTTAGATTTGGGCAGGGGAGGACTGAAGCTTTCTTT,CASSFRFGQGRTEAFF
.,.,TRBV13,TRBJ2-7,TGTGCCAGCAGCATAAACTGGCTAGCGCAGAGCTCCTACGAGCAGTACTTC,CASSINWLAQSSYEQYF
.,.,TRBV11-2,TRBJ2-7,TGTGCCAGCAGCTTACCTACTGGAAGGGGCGCGTACGAGCAGTACTTC,CASSLPTGRGAYEQYF
many,.,TRBV28,TRBJ1-2,TGTGCCACTCCAGGGGTCAGGAGAGGGCCTATCGGCTACACCTTC,CATPGVRRGPIGYTF
few,.,TRBV30,TRBJ1-2,TGTGCCTGGACCCCGGGAACTAACTATGGCTACACCTTC,CAWTPGTNYGYTF
.,.,TRBV29-1,TRBJ1-1,TGCAGCGTTGAAGGAGGGGGACTAGGTGAAGCTTTCTTT,CSVEGGGLGEAFF
.,.,TRBV13,TRBJ1-2,TGTGCCAGCAGCACCACGCGCGACAGGAGCTATGGCTACACCTTC,CASSTTRDRSYGYTF
once,TRBD1,TRBV6-1,TRBJ1-5,TGTGCCAGCGGACAGGGGGAGCTTCAGCCCCAGCATTTT,CASGQGELQPQHF
.,.,TRBV11-2,TRBJ2-1,TGTGCCAGCAGCCCACCCTTTTGGAGGACTCGGAACAATGAGCAGTTCTTC,CASSPPFWRTRNNEQFF
many,.,TRBV28,TRBJ1-1,TGTGCCAGCATTCCCCGCTTAATGAACACTGAAGCTTTCTTT,CASIPRLMNTEAFF
few,TRBD1,TRBV6-2/TRBV6-3,TRBJ1-5,TGTGCCAGCAGTTACTTACGACAGGGTCTCCAGCCCCAGCATTTT,CASSYLRQGLQPQHF
.,TRBD1,TRBV6-2/TRBV6-3,TRBJ2-2,TGTGCCAGCAGTACGACTAGACAGGGGGTAAACACCGGGGAGCTGTTTTTT,CASSTTRQGVNTGELFF
.,.,TRBV20-1,TRBJ1-6,TGCAGTGCCACGATCGGGCGGCCCAATTCACCCCTCCACTTT,CSATIGRPNSPLHF
.,.,TRBV27,TRBJ1-1,TGTGCCAGCAGTTTGGGAGGGAGGCCCCCGAACACTGAAGCTTTCTTT,CASSLGGRPPNTEAFF
.,.,TRBV28,TRBJ1-3,TGTGCCAGCAGTTTATCAGGGTTCCTCTCTGGAAACACCATATATTTT,CASSLSGFLSGNTIYF
.,.,TRBV5-6,TRBJ1-2,TGTGCCAGCAGCCCCGTGACTTCTAACTATGGCTACACCTTC,CASSPVTSNYGYTF
.,.,TRBV29-1,TRBJ1-1,TGCAGCGTTGTTAGGGAGGTAACTGAAGCTTTCTTT,CSVVREVTEAFF
.,.,TRBV6-1,TRBJ2-2,TGTGCCAGCAGTGAAACAGACGGCACCGGGGAGCTGTTTTTT,CASSETDGTGELFF
many,TRBD1,TRBV10-3,TRBJ1-2,TGTGCCATCAGTGAGTCGTCGGACAGGGTCGATGGCTACACCTTC,CAISESSDRVDGYTF
many,TRBD1,TRBV6-8,TRBJ2-7,TGTGCCAGCAGTTACTCACCCCCGGGGACAGGGGGCGAGTTCGTGCAGTACTTC,CASSYSPPGTGGEFVQYF
few,TRBD1,TRBV11-1,TRBJ1-5,TGTGCCAGCAGCGGGAGACAGGGCGTTCAGCCCCAGCATTTT,CASSGRQGVQPQHF
.,TRBD1,TRBV6-2/TRBV6-3,TRBJ1-5,TGTGCCAGCAGTCAGGGGGGGGACAGGCATCAGCCCCAGCATTTT,CASSQGGDRHQPQHF